Presented here are 3 T cell receptor beta chains from one specimen sequenced in a study of HIV-infected patients and healthy controls. All unsorted peripheral T cells were captured because whole blood was used without fractionation. Reverse transcription used 450 to 650 ng RNA and constant-region primers for alpha and beta. Using multiplexing indices, alpha and beta chain libraries were generated apart by chain-specific third strand synthesis. TCRdb analysed the 5' RACE reads with MiXCR anew, one entry per CDR3 protein. The sample lists roughly 22,000 distinct CDR3 sequences, 8.5% occurring once. Sequences were obtained from blood. The receptors here all came from an adult in good health.

This clonotype appeared many times. The chain is built from TRBV12-3 or TRBV12-4 and TRBJ1-1; possible D gene TRBD1, 5 bases. CDR3 size: 13 residues. The germline V and J ends were trimmed by 6 bases and 5 bases, with 13 bases remaining between them. In DNA form, the CDR3 reads TGTGCCAGCAGGTCGGACGGGGGAACTGAAGCTTTCTTT. Residues: CASRSDGGTEAFF.

This clonotype appeared many times. Here the CDR3 reads CASRTGYYGYTF. The CDR3 DNA reads as TGTGCCAGCAGAACAGGGTACTATGGCTACACCTTC. This rearrangement joins TRBV6-2 or TRBV6-3 to TRBJ1-2; maybe TRBD1 (6 bases). Germline-derived CDR1 and CDR2 are MNHEY and SVGEGT. V was shortened by 6 bases and J by 3 bases, with 8 bases between the two germline ends. The CDR3 loop spans 12 amino acids.

The chain recombines TRBV20-1 with TRBJ2-3; D remains unclear. The V gene's germline CDR1 is DFQATT and CDR2 SNEGSKA (reference sequence). This CDR3 contains 13 residues. The V end lost 3 bases, the J end lost 1 base, and 8 bases lay between the germline ends. The CDR3: CSARGGRTDTQYF. CDR3 DNA sequence: TGCAGTGCTAGGGGTGGGCGCACAGATACGCAGTATTTT.